This TCR beta chain was documented in a study of T cell responses to AZD1222 COVID-19 vaccine. The study's findings and limits: Clonal diversity may have been underestimated in mostly white British donors. Among spike-specific TCRs, nearly half reportedly target unmutated variant regions. Seropositive at baseline were only a handful of AZD1222 recipients. CD4 TCRs covered the whole spike, strongest at regions 160-218 and 743-854.

Libraries were prepared by immunoSEQ multiplex PCR; TCRdb keeps only in-frame clonotypes and omits some of them. Among 150,000 to 200,000 clones listed, over 85% were seen once. Details on this clone: What it binds is not known.

Per germline, CDR1 SGHKS and CDR2 YYEKEE (reference sequence). The CDR3 loop spans 9 amino acids. V was clipped by 7 bases and J by 12 bases, with 8 bases between them. The material sequenced was peripheral blood, taken on day 0 of AZD1222 vaccination. This TCR came from an adult in good health. The gene calls are TRBV5-5 and TRBJ1-5; D remains ambiguous. DNA of the CDR3: TGTGCCAGCGTCCCCGGCCAGCATTTT. This sequence encodes CASVPGQHF. Combining the CDR3 with reference TRBV5-5 and TRBJ1-5 gives the whole variable domain DAGVTQSPTHLIKTRGQQVTLRCSPISGHKSVSWYQQVLGQGPQFIFQYYEKEERGRGNFPDRFSARQFPNYSSELNVNALLLGDSALYLCASVPGQHFGDGTRLSIL.